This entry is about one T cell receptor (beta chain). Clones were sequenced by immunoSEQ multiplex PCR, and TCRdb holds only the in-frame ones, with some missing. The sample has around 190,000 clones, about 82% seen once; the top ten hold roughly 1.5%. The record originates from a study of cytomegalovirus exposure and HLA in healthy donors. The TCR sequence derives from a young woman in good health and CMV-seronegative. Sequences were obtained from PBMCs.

The CDR3 DNA reads TGTGCCAGCAGCTTGGGACACTCCTACGAGCAGTACTTC. Amino acid sequence: CASSLGHSYEQYF. The V gene is TRBV5-6, the J gene TRBJ2-7; D unclear. The V gene's germline CDR1 is SGHDT and CDR2 YYEEEE. CDR3 size: 13 residues. Trimming stripped 0 bases from V and 0 bases from J, with 4 bases between.